Below, 20 T cell receptor beta chains from the same sample are listed, as sequenced in a study of blood T cell repertoires in COVID-19. Assay used: immunoSEQ multiplex PCR; TCRdb lists only in-frame clones, some missing. In the table there are about 190,000 clones, 70% to 85% of which are singletons. The sequenced sample was peripheral blood. These TCRs come from a man aged 45-65 years who had recovered from COVID-19.

The chain is built from TRBV4-1 and TRBJ1-6, with D possibly TRBD1 on 6 matching bases. Germline V CDR1 and CDR2: MGHRA, YSYEKL. Trimming pared 7 bases from V and 10 bases from J, leaving 14 bases between. This CDR3 comprises 13 residues. The CDR3 nucleotides read TGCGCCAGCACCTACAGGGTCGGCTCACCCCTCCACTTT. This translates into CASTYRVGSPLHF.

The J gene is TRBJ2-7, the V gene TRBV7-6, with D perhaps TRBD1 (6 bases). This CDR3 is 13 amino acids long. The V gene lost 5 bases and the J gene lost 6 bases, with 14 bases spanning the gap. Germline-derived CDR1 and CDR2 are SGHVS and FNYEAQ. The CDR3 region has the DNA TGTGCCAGCAGCCCAGGGGTTGTGTCCGAGCAGTACTTC. Translation: CASSPGVVSEQYF.

The chain couples TRBV27 to TRBJ1-5; D is undetermined. CDR3 length: 16 amino acids. Between the trimmed V and J ends, which lost 6 bases and 2 bases, there was a span of 17 bases. Germline V gives CDR1 MNHEY, CDR2 SMNVEV (reference sequence). CDR3 sequence: CASRKISSRGNQPQHF. The CDR3 DNA is TGTGCCAGCAGAAAAATCTCGAGTCGGGGCAATCAGCCCCAGCATTTT.

The chain employs TRBV3-1 (or the pseudogene TRBV3-2) and TRBJ2-1; D is possibly TRBD2 (5 bases). Germline loops: CDR1 LGHDT, CDR2 YNNKEL (reference sequence). Trimming cost V 1 base and J 2 bases, with 9 bases left between them. The CDR3 has 15 amino acids. In DNA form, the CDR3 reads TGTGCCAGCAGCCAAGGGTGGGAGCCCTACAATGAGCAGTTCTTC. It encodes CASSQGWEPYNEQFF.

The chain recombines TRBV28 with TRBJ1-5, with unresolved D. Germline CDR1 and CDR2: MDHEN and SYDVKM. The CDR3 totals 12 residues. V lost 6 bases and J 6 bases, leaving 9 bases between the germline ends. CDR3 in amino acids: CASRSGGQPQHF. CDR3 DNA sequence: TGTGCCAGCAGATCCGGCGGTCAGCCCCAGCATTTT.

V usage is TRBV15 and J usage is TRBJ2-7; 7 bases fit TRBD2. This CDR3 spans 16 amino acids. Germline V gene data show CDR1 as LNHNV and CDR2 as YYDKDF (reference sequence). V lost 0 bases, J lost 0 bases, and 5 bases stayed unmatched. CDR3 sequence: CATSRDSGWNSYEQYF. In DNA, the CDR3 is TGTGCCACCAGCAGAGATAGCGGGTGGAACTCCTACGAGCAGTACTTC.

The rearrangement uses TRBV11-2 and TRBJ2-5; 8 bases are shared with TRBD2. CDR1 and CDR2 from the germline V gene are SGHAT and FQNNGV. The V and J ends lost 5 bases and 5 bases, in that order; junction bases with no gene match: 10. The CDR3 covers 15 residues. CDR3 residues: CASSPLSGRVETQYF. CDR3 nucleotide sequence: TGTGCCAGCAGCCCATTGAGCGGGAGAGTGGAGACCCAGTACTTC.

The chain couples TRBV4-2 to TRBJ2-1; D is perhaps TRBD2 (5 bases). With 2 bases removed from V and 0 bases from J, the gap between germline ends came to 11 bases. This CDR3 contains 16 residues. The germline V gene encodes CDR1 LGHNA and CDR2 YNFKEQ. The CDR3: CASSQSIGDSYNEQFF. The CDR3 region has the DNA TGTGCCAGCAGCCAATCCATCGGGGACTCCTACAATGAGCAGTTCTTC.

This clone was observed a few times. The chain links TRBV19 to TRBJ2-3; maybe TRBD2 (6 bases). Trimming took off 8 bases at V and 2 bases at J, with 11 bases between the two ends. This CDR3 is built from 13 residues. The germline CDR1 and CDR2 sequences are LNHDA and SQIVND (reference sequence). The CDR3 is CASGGGYTDTQYF. The CDR3 DNA reads TGTGCCAGTGGGGGAGGATACACAGATACGCAGTATTTT.

V and J are TRBV6-6 and TRBJ1-1; D not resolved. V gave up 6 bases and J gave up 7 bases, with 9 bases separating them. The V gene's germline CDR1 is MNHNY and CDR2 SVGAGI (reference sequence). This CDR3 is built from 11 residues. The CDR3 region has the DNA TGTGCCAGCAGCCCAACAGATGAAGCTTTCTTT. It encodes CASSPTDEAFF.

J is TRBJ1-2 and V is TRBV15; a possible D gene is TRBD1 (6 bases). V lost 0 bases and J lost 8, with 10 bases in between. This CDR3 is built from 13 residues. In germline, CDR1 is LNHNV, CDR2 YYDKDF (reference sequence). The CDR3 sequence is CATSRDPGDGYTF. The DNA for the CDR3 is TGTGCCACCAGCAGAGACCCAGGGGACGGCTACACCTTC.

The rearrangement uses TRBV2 and TRBJ1-5, with TRBD1 matching over 7 bases. Per germline, CDR1 SNHLY and CDR2 FYNNEI. Unmatched junction bases numbered 5, after V lost 6 bases and J lost 0 bases. CDR3 size: 15 residues. CDR3 DNA: TGTGCCAGCAGAGGGACAGCTTATAGCAATCAGCCCCAGCATTTT. This sequence encodes CASRGTAYSNQPQHF.

V and J are TRBV3-1 (or the pseudogene TRBV3-2) and TRBJ1-4, with 8 bases matching TRBD1. With V trimmed by 1 base and J by 15 bases, 10 bases remained unmatched. This CDR3 has 14 amino acids. CDR1 and CDR2 from the germline V gene are LGHDT and YNNKEL (reference sequence). CDR3 DNA sequence: TGTGCCAGCAGCCAAGCCGAGTACAGGGGGGGATTGTTTTTT. Protein product: CASSQAEYRGGLFF.

The CDR3 region has the DNA TGTGCCAGCAGCGCAGGGGGGCCTCTCAGCAATCAGCCCCAGCATTTT. Translated: CASSAGGPLSNQPQHF. The rearrangement joins TRBV9 to TRBJ1-5; TRBD1 aligns across 7 bases. The CDR3 length is 16 residues. V was clipped by 3 bases and J by 1 base; unmatched bases: 7. The germline V gene encodes CDR1 SGDLS and CDR2 YYNGEE. Full variable domain (rest looked up from reference TRBV9 and TRBJ1-5): DSGVTQTPKHLITATGQRVTLRCSPRSGDLSVYWYQQSLDQGLQFLIQYYNGEERAKGNILERFSAQQFPDLHSELNLSSLELGDSALYFCASSAGGPLSNQPQHFGDGTRLSIL.

The CDR3, as DNA: TGTGCCAGCAGCTTTGACGTTAGGGCTCCCCGGGAACATGAGCAGTTCTTC. As protein: CASSFDVRAPREHEQFF. The V call is TRBV7-9, the J call TRBJ2-1; D perhaps matches TRBD2 (5 bases). CDR3 size: 17 residues. The V gene lost 3 bases and the J gene lost 8 bases, with 23 bases spanning the gap. Germline CDR1 and CDR2: SEHNR and FQNEAQ (reference sequence).

J is TRBJ1-5 and V is TRBV21-1; the D call of TRBD1 is as the table states it, not checked on the DNA. TRBV21-1 corresponds to a pseudogene. This CDR3 spans 15 amino acids. The CDR3 region has the DNA TGTGCCAGCAGGATAACAGGGGGCGGGCATCAGCCCCAGCATTTT. Its translation is CASRITGGGHQPQHF.

J is TRBJ1-6 and V is TRBV6-5; the D gene is possibly TRBD1 (5 bases). Germline assignment: CDR1 MNHEY and CDR2 SVGAGI. V was clipped by 6 bases and J by 10 bases, with 16 bases between them. The CDR3 contains 14 residues. CDR3 loop: CASRVDRGVSPLHF. CDR3 nucleotide sequence: TGTGCCAGCAGGGTAGACCGGGGGGTCTCACCCCTCCACTTT.

The rearrangement uses TRBV5-6 and TRBJ2-7, with 8 nucleotides matching TRBD2. Germline V CDR1 and CDR2: SGHDT, YYEEEE. Losses at the gene ends were 4 bases for V and 0 bases for J; bases not matched to a gene: 6. This CDR3 is built from 15 residues. The CDR3 bases are TGTGCCAGCAGCCCCAGAACTAGCGGCTCCTACGAGCAGTACTTC. This sequence encodes CASSPRTSGSYEQYF.

The table lists this clone with a count of one. The CDR3 loop is CASNGLPDTGELFF. For the CDR3, the DNA is TGTGCCAGCAACGGACTCCCGGACACCGGGGAGCTGTTTTTT. The V and J genes are TRBV2 and TRBJ2-2; tentatively, D is TRBD2 (5 bases). Germline CDR1 is SNHLY and CDR2 is FYNNEI. The CDR3 contains 14 residues. Trimming cost V 7 bases and J 3 bases, with 12 bases left between them.

This clone has a handful of counts. The rearrangement uses TRBV19 and TRBJ1-2; 8 bases match TRBD1. V trimming: 3 bases; J trimming: 6 bases; junction bases outside the gene matches: 9. This CDR3 has 15 residues. CDR1 LNHDA and CDR2 SQIVND come from the germline V gene (reference sequence). This chain's CDR3 is CASSIPGGWFDGYTF. CDR3 bases: TGTGCCAGTAGTATTCCAGGGGGCTGGTTTGATGGCTACACCTTC.